The clone carrying this T cell receptor (beta chain) came up once. The data stem from a study of glioma-infiltrating T cells after dendritic cell vaccination. Sequencing was performed with immunoSEQ multiplex PCR; in TCRdb, only in-frame clones are kept and a portion is missing. This table holds about 82,000 clones, under 85% found once. Stated time point: after dendritic cell vaccination, including at tumor progression/relapse. None of the glioblastoma patients had an isocitrate dehydrogenase mutation. The sequence derives from a human donor with glioblastoma. Sequencing was performed on blood, taken after dendritic cell vaccination.

CDR3 nucleotide sequence: TGCGCCAGCAGCTTGGTATTGGGGGGGCGCATCGGTGAAAAACTGTTTTTT. Amino acid sequence: CASSLVLGGRIGEKLFF. The chain carries TRBV5-1 and TRBJ1-4, with D possibly being TRBD1 (6 bases). V shed 0 bases and J shed 7 bases, with 19 bases lying between them. The germline V gene has CDR1 SGHRS and CDR2 YFSETQ. The CDR3 consists of 17 residues.